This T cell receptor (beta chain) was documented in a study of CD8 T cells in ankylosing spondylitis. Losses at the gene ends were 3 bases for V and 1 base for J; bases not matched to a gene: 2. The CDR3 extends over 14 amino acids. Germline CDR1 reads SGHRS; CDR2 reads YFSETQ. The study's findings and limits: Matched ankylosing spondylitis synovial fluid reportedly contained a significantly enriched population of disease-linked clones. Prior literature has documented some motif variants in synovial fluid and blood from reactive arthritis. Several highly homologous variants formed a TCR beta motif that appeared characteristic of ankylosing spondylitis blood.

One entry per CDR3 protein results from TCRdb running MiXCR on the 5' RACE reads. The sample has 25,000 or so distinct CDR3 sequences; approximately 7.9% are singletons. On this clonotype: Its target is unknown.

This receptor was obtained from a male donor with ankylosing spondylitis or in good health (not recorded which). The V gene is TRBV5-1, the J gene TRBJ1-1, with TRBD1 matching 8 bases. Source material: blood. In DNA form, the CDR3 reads TGCGCCAGCAGCTCCGGACAGGGGAACACTGAAGCTTTCTTT. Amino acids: CASSSGQGNTEAFF.